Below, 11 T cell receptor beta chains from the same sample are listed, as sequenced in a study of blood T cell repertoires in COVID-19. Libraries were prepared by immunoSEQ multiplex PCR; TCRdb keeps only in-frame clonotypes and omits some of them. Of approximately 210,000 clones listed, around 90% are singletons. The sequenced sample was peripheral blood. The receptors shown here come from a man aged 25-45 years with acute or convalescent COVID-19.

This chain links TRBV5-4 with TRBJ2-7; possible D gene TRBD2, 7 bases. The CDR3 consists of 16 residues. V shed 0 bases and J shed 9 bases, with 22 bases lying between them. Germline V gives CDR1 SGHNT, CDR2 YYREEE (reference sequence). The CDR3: CASSLEAGAGQRGQYF. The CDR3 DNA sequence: TGTGCCAGCAGCTTGGAAGCAGGAGCGGGACAACGTGGGCAGTACTTC.

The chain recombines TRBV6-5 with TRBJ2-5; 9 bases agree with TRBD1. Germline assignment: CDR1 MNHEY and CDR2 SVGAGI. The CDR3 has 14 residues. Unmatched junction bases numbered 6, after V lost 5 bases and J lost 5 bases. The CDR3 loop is CASSPDRGSETQYF. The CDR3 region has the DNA TGTGCCAGCAGTCCAGACAGGGGGAGTGAGACCCAGTACTTC.

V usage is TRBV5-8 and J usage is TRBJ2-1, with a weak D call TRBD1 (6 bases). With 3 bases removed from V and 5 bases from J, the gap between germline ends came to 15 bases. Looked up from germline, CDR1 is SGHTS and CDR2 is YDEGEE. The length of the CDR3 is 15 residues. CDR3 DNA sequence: TGTGCCAGCAGCTCATCCGGGACACCGAACAATGAGCAGTTCTTC. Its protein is CASSSSGTPNNEQFF.

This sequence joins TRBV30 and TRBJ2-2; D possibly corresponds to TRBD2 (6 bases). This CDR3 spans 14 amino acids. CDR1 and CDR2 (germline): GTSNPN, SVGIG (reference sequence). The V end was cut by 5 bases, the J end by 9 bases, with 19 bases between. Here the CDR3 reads CAWGPGLGLRELFF. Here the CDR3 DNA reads TGTGCCTGGGGACCGGGACTGGGGCTCAGGGAGCTGTTTTTT.

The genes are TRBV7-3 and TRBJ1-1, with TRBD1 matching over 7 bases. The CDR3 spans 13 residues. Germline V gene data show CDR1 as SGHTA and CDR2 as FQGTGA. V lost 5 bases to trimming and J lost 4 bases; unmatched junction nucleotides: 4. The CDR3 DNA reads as TGTGCCAGCAGCCAACAGGGGTCCACTGAAGCTTTCTTT. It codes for CASSQQGSTEAFF.

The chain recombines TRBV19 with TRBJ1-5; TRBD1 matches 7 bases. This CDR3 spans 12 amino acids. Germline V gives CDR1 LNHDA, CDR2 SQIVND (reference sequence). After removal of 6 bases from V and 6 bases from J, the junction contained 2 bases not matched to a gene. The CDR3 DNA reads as TGTGCCAGTAGGACAGGGTTTCAGCCCCAGCATTTT. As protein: CASRTGFQPQHF.

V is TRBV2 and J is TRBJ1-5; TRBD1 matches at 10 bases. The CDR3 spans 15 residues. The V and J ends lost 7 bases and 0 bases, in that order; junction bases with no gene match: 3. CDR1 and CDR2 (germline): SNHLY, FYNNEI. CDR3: CASKRDRGSNQPQHF. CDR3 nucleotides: TGTGCCAGCAAACGGGACAGGGGTAGCAATCAGCCCCAGCATTTT.

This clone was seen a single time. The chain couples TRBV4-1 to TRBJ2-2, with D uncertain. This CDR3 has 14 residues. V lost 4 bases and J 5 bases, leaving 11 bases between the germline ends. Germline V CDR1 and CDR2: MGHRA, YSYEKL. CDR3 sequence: CASSLLLETGELFF. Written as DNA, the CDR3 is TGCGCCAGCAGCCTCCTACTCGAAACCGGGGAGCTGTTTTTT.

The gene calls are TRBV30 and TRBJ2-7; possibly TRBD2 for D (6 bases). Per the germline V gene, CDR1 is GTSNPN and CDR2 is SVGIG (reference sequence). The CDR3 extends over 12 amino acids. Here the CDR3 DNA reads TGTGACAGGACTACTAAACCTTACGAGCAGTACTTC. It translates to CDRTTKPYEQYF.

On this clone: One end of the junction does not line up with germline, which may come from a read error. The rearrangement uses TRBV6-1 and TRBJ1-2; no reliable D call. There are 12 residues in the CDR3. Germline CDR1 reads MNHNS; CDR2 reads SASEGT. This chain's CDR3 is CASSEWASPPPF. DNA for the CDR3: TGTGCCAGCAGTGAATGGGCCAGTCCCCCCCCTTTC.

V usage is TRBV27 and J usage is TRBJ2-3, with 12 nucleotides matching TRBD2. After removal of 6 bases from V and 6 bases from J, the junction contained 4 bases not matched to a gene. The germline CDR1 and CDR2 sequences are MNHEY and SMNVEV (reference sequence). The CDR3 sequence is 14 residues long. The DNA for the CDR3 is TGTGCCAGCAGAGGACTAGCGGGGACTGATACGCAGTATTTT. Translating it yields CASRGLAGTDTQYF.